The entry that follows covers one TCR beta chain sequence. Its antigen is as yet unknown. A multiplex PCR was run with 60 Vbeta primers and 13 Jbeta primers. Generated by immunoSEQ multiplex PCR, the TCRdb table keeps only in-frame clones and is missing some. The sample has 90,000 to 120,000 clones, 65% to 80% seen once. V shed 3 bases and J 5 bases; nucleotides not matched to a gene: 9. The germline V gene has CDR1 MDHEN and CDR2 SYDVKM. This CDR3 is 15 amino acids long. This sample is part of a study of cytomegalovirus exposure and HLA in healthy donors. Overall study findings and caveats: Reports indicated that the classifier achieved high specificity and sensitivity in diagnosing cytomegalovirus status.

This chain connects TRBV28 to TRBJ1-2, with 7 bases matching TRBD1. The sequencing input was PBMCs. The sequence derives from a female donor in good health and CMV-seropositive. The CDR3 sequence: CASSFLGTARYGYTF. In DNA, the CDR3 is TGTGCCAGCAGTTTTCTCGGGACAGCTCGGTATGGCTACACCTTC.